These 27 T cell receptor beta chains came from one sample sequenced in a study of vaccination and CD4 T cells after COVID-19. This sample's treatment: approximately 11-day PBMC culture with coronavirus spike peptide pools or control peptides (ViraFEST assay). For these TCRs, the target antigens are not known. The Oncomine TCR Beta short-read assay generated sequence data from the DNA of cultured CD4+ T cells. TCRdb processed the PCR reads anew with MiXCR; each CDR3 protein has one entry. The data contain around 13,000 distinct CDR3 sequences, approximately 74% of them seen just once; the ten biggest clones take up 8.1%. The material sequenced was CD4+ T cells from blood, cultured in vitro, taken after SARS-CoV-2 vaccination. The receptors derive from a human donor who received a COVID-19 vaccine.

The chain has TRBV30 and TRBJ1-3, with TRBD1 as a possible D gene (5 bases). The CDR3 spans 16 residues. The V gene lost 0 bases and the J gene lost 4 bases, with 16 bases spanning the gap. CDR1 and CDR2 (germline): GTSNPN, SVGIG (reference sequence). This chain's CDR3 is CAWSVLSGGSGNTIYF. In DNA form, the CDR3 reads TGTGCCTGGAGTGTACTTTCCGGGGGATCCGGAAACACCATATATTTT.

The chain has TRBV19 and TRBJ1-5; D call uncertain. CDR1 LNHDA and CDR2 SQIVND come from the germline V gene (reference sequence). Trimming shortened V by 7 bases and J by 2 bases, and 12 bases separated the two germline ends. The CDR3 length is 14 residues. The CDR3 spells CASTPKAGNQPQHF. Written as DNA, the CDR3 is TGTGCCAGTACCCCGAAAGCTGGCAATCAGCCCCAGCATTTT.

The chain is built from TRBV7-2 and TRBJ2-7; D gene uncertain. CDR3 size: 15 residues. The V end was cut by 5 bases, the J end by 0 bases, with 14 bases between. Germline V gene lookup returns CDR1 SGHTA and CDR2 FQGNSA. CDR3 amino acids: CASSLSYTRSYEQYF. In nucleotides, the CDR3 is TGTGCCAGCAGCCTGAGCTACACCCGCTCCTACGAGCAGTACTTC.

This chain links TRBV29-1 with TRBJ2-1; 10 bases are a match to TRBD2. Germline V gene lookup returns CDR1 SQVTM and CDR2 ANQGSEA. The CDR3 runs to 15 residues. The ends lost 4 bases at V and 9 bases at J; junction bases unmatched: 12. DNA of the CDR3: TGCAGCGTTGGTTCCAGCGGGGGGGCCAAGGTTGAGCAGTTCTTC. Protein product: CSVGSSGGAKVEQFF.

V and J are TRBV19 and TRBJ1-1; 9 positions agree with TRBD1. The CDR3 length is 17 residues. V lost 6 bases to trimming and J lost 2 bases; unmatched junction nucleotides: 13. Germline CDR1 and CDR2: LNHDA and SQIVND (reference sequence). DNA of the CDR3: TGTGCCAGTAGGAGTAACCAACAGGGGGCGGGTAACACTGAAGCTTTCTTT. It is translated as CASRSNQQGAGNTEAFF.

CDR3: CASRGDGDNEKLFF. CDR3 nucleotide sequence: TGCGCCAGCAGGGGGGACGGTGATAATGAAAAACTGTTTTTT. The rearrangement joins TRBV10-1 to TRBJ1-4, with D maybe TRBD1 (5 bases). Germline lookup yields CDR1 WNHNN and CDR2 SYGVQD (reference sequence). V was shortened by 6 bases and J by 4 bases, with 12 bases between the two germline ends. The CDR3 contains 14 residues.

The chain joins TRBV19 to TRBJ1-5; 7 nucleotides match TRBD1. V shed 1 base, J shed 4 bases, and the junction held 7 bases outside the gene matches. This CDR3 is 16 amino acids long. From germline, CDR1 is LNHDA and CDR2 SQIVND (reference sequence). In nucleotides, the CDR3 is TGTGCCAGTAGTATAGGACAGGGAATACGAAATCAGCCCCAGCATTTT. Translation gives CASSIGQGIRNQPQHF.

The V call is TRBV15, the J call TRBJ2-7, with D possibly TRBD1 on 6 matching bases. Germline CDR1 is LNHNV and CDR2 is YYDKDF (reference sequence). The CDR3 spans 15 residues. Trimming removed 4 bases at V and 2 bases at J, with 15 bases between. The DNA for the CDR3 is TGTGCCACCAGCATCTCCAGGGGACGCACCTACGAGCAGTACTTC. Protein: CATSISRGRTYEQYF.

This sequence joins TRBV7-9 and TRBJ2-1; D gene ambiguous. V shed 3 bases and J shed 3 bases, with 15 bases lying between them. Germline V CDR1 and CDR2: SEHNR, FQNEAQ (reference sequence). There are 16 residues in the CDR3. The CDR3 region is CASSLIRVGYYNEQFF. For the CDR3, the DNA is TGTGCCAGCAGCTTGATTAGGGTGGGCTACTACAATGAGCAGTTCTTC.

The chain is built from TRBV24-1 and TRBJ1-4; 7 bases fit TRBD1. Per germline, CDR1 KGHDR and CDR2 SFDVKD. Unmatched junction bases numbered 7, after V lost 2 bases and J lost 8 bases. CDR3 length equals 15 residues. Written as DNA, the CDR3 is TGTGCCACCAGTGATTCAGGGGGATTCCAGGAAAAACTGTTTTTT. It is translated as CATSDSGGFQEKLFF.

In this sample, this clonotype turned up a few times. CDR3 nucleotides: TGTGCCAGCAGTGTTCTCAGCACAGATACGCAGTATTTT. Residues: CASSVLSTDTQYF. J is TRBJ2-3 and V is TRBV6-1; D gene unclear. V lost 4 bases, J lost 0 bases, and 5 bases lay in between. Germline V gives CDR1 MNHNS, CDR2 SASEGT. The CDR3 runs 13 residues.

The chain has TRBV20-1 and TRBJ1-3; no firm D call. This CDR3 contains 12 residues. In germline, CDR1 is DFQATT, CDR2 SNEGSKA (reference sequence). V was trimmed by 3 bases and J by 7 bases, leaving 10 bases between them. The CDR3 DNA reads as TGCAGTGCTAGGACACTGAGGAACACCATATATTTT. This sequence encodes CSARTLRNTIYF.

The chain carries TRBV19 and TRBJ2-5; 8 bases line up with TRBD1. The CDR3 is made up of 14 amino acids. Germline V CDR1 and CDR2: LNHDA, SQIVND (reference sequence). With V trimmed by 8 bases and J by 5 bases, 10 bases remained unmatched. The CDR3 nucleotides are TGTGCCAGTTCTCCCGACAGGGGTTGGGAGACCCAGTACTTC. As protein: CASSPDRGWETQYF.

The chain carries TRBV12-3 or TRBV12-4 and TRBJ2-7, with D possibly being TRBD2 (6 bases). The CDR3 runs 16 residues. With 0 bases removed from V and 5 bases from J, the gap between germline ends came to 17 bases. The CDR3 is CASSLARVGGVDEQYF. CDR3 nucleotide sequence: TGTGCCAGCAGTTTAGCCCGTGTCGGGGGTGTGGACGAGCAGTACTTC.

The rearrangement links TRBV12-3 or TRBV12-4 to TRBJ1-2; maybe TRBD1 (6 bases). V lost 6 bases to trimming and J lost 2 bases, with 13 bases between them. The CDR3 is 14 residues long. The CDR3 loop reads CASRPQGRNYGYTF. CDR3 sequence (DNA): TGTGCCAGCAGGCCCCAGGGGAGAAACTATGGCTACACCTTC.

This clonotype came up a few times. This chain joins TRBV30 and TRBJ1-6, with D uncertain. CDR1 is GTSNPN, CDR2 SVGIG, per germline (reference sequence). The V end was cut by 5 bases, the J end by 6 bases, with 5 bases between. The CDR3 sequence is 11 residues long. This CDR3 reads CAWGPNSPLHF. CDR3 DNA: TGTGCCTGGGGTCCTAATTCACCCCTCCACTTT.

There are a few counts of this clonotype. The rearrangement links TRBV7-9 to TRBJ2-1; 10 nucleotides agree with TRBD2. Germline V gene sequence: CDR1 SEHNR, CDR2 FQNEAQ (reference sequence). With 7 bases clipped from V and 4 bases from J, the junction kept 4 bases outside the gene matches. There are 14 residues in the CDR3. The CDR3: CASTASGGYNEQFF. The DNA for the CDR3 is TGTGCCAGCACAGCTAGCGGGGGTTACAATGAGCAGTTCTTC.

The chain has TRBV6-1 and TRBJ2-7, with 8 bases that match TRBD1. V shed 3 bases, J shed 0 bases, and the junction held 1 base outside the gene matches. Germline-derived CDR1 and CDR2 are MNHNS and SASEGT. The CDR3 runs to 14 residues. The DNA of the CDR3 is TGTGCCAGCAGTGAGGACAGGGCCTCCTACGAGCAGTACTTC. Encoded protein: CASSEDRASYEQYF.

CDR3 sequence: CATSDYRQGAAGELFF. CDR3 sequence (DNA): TGTGCCACCAGTGACTACCGACAGGGGGCCGCCGGGGAGCTGTTTTTT. The genes are TRBV24-1 and TRBJ2-2; 10 bases are shared with TRBD1. This CDR3 comprises 16 residues. The germline V gene encodes CDR1 KGHDR and CDR2 SFDVKD. V shed 4 bases and J 6 bases; nucleotides not matched to a gene: 7.

This rearrangement joins TRBV21-1 to TRBJ1-2; the listed D gene, TRBD1, was not tested against the DNA. TRBV21-1 is assigned pseudogene status. The CDR3 runs 14 residues. CDR3 residues: CASSGTGESYGYTF. The CDR3 bases are TGTGCCAGCAGTGGGACAGGGGAATCGTATGGCTACACCTTC.

The J gene is TRBJ2-5, the V gene TRBV6-1; 8 bases fit TRBD1. The length of the CDR3 is 17 residues. Germline lookup yields CDR1 MNHNS and CDR2 SASEGT. Trimming removed 4 bases from V and 4 bases from J; junction bases left unmatched: 14. CDR3 loop: CASSGRPGTGVRETQYF. In nucleotides, the CDR3 is TGTGCCAGCAGTGGGAGACCAGGGACAGGCGTTCGAGAGACCCAGTACTTC.

The chain employs TRBV6-1 and TRBJ2-5; D possibly uses TRBD1 or TRBD2 (6 bases each). This CDR3 has 15 amino acids. Germline values: CDR1 MNHNS, CDR2 SASEGT. V dropped 9 bases and J dropped 2 bases, with 19 bases sitting between them. The DNA for the CDR3 is TGTGCCAGTTCCTTCAGGGGAGGTTGGCAAGAGACCCAGTACTTC. Translated: CASSFRGGWQETQYF.

This chain joins TRBV7-2 and TRBJ2-3; D is perhaps TRBD2 (7 bases). Per the germline V gene, CDR1 is SGHTA and CDR2 is FQGNSA. CDR3 length: 17 residues. The germline V and J ends were trimmed by 0 bases and 6 bases, with 19 bases remaining between them. The CDR3 sequence is CASSLASSGGATDTQYF. DNA of the CDR3: TGTGCCAGCAGCTTAGCGTCCTCGGGGGGCGCTACTGATACGCAGTATTTT.

V and J are TRBV19 and TRBJ1-1; D perhaps matches TRBD1 (5 bases). This CDR3 is 13 amino acids long. Germline CDR1 and CDR2: LNHDA and SQIVND (reference sequence). V was cut by 3 bases and J by 4 bases, with 9 bases left in between. CDR3 bases: TGTGCCAGTAGTATTTCAGGGATCACTGAAGCTTTCTTT. Protein sequence: CASSISGITEAFF.

In its sample, this clonotype was seen a few times. The V call is TRBV24-1, the J call TRBJ2-3, with D maybe TRBD2 (6 bases). This CDR3 region has 15 residues. Trimming took 7 bases from V and 4 from J, leaving 17 bases between them. Per germline, CDR1 KGHDR and CDR2 SFDVKD. For the CDR3, the DNA is TGTGCCACCAGCATGGGGGGTGTAGTTGCAGATACGCAGTATTTT. This encodes CATSMGGVVADTQYF.

This clonotype occurred a few times. This chain joins TRBV2 and TRBJ1-2; D might be TRBD1 (5 bases). The germline V gene has CDR1 SNHLY and CDR2 FYNNEI. Trimming cost V 1 base and J 5 bases, with 14 bases left between them. CDR3 length: 15 residues. CDR3: CASSEVRDPPYGYTF. The CDR3 DNA is TGTGCCAGCAGTGAAGTTCGGGACCCGCCTTATGGCTACACCTTC.

The rearrangement links TRBV7-9 to TRBJ2-3; a weak D match, TRBD1 (7 bases). V lost 1 base to trimming and J lost 2 bases, with 13 bases between them. The V gene's germline CDR1 is SEHNR and CDR2 FQNEAQ (reference sequence). This CDR3 region has 16 residues. CDR3 residues: CASSLVGGGDTDTQYF. Here the CDR3 DNA reads TGTGCCAGCAGCTTAGTAGGAGGGGGCGACACAGATACGCAGTATTTT.